This TCR beta chain was recovered during a study of Ad26.COV2.S vaccination and SARS-CoV-2 variants. As concerns this clone: Its antigen is not identified.

Here immunoSEQ multiplex PCR was the method, and the copy in TCRdb shows in-frame clones only, minus some. The sample shows 180,000 or so clones, 87% of them seen only once. Study outcomes and limitations: The TCR-based breadth and depth measures might underestimate overall T cell responses.

Trimming cost V 5 bases and J 7 bases, with 8 bases left between them. The CDR3 extends over 10 amino acids. Germline V gene sequence: CDR1 DFQATT, CDR2 SNEGSKA (reference sequence). The chain uses TRBV20-1 and TRBJ1-2; tentative D call: TRBD1 (6 bases). The receptor was derived from a human donor who had recovered from COVID-19. This material consisted of peripheral blood, taken after recovery from COVID-19. This chain's CDR3 is CSAPTGGYTF. The DNA of the CDR3 is TGCAGTGCTCCGACAGGTGGCTACACCTTC.